Sequencing of this T cell receptor (beta chain) was carried out in a study of human T cells and chemical hapten exposure. In the study overall: The patch tests put 0.01% DPC on the skin of the upper back and were read 6 days later. Per-sample TCR yields varied mainly from small pooled library volume differences. Study outcomes and limitations: Against controls, expanded TCRs gave rise to significantly more large CDR3 similarity clusters. The number of TCRs over 1 in 1000 frequency stayed unchanged after DPC.

This sample's time point: patch test 1, 2 weeks after DPC sensitization. Treatment in this sample: therapeutic diphenylcyclopropenone sensitization with weekly scalp DPC. The CDR3 loop spans 16 amino acids. Trimming stripped 2 bases from V and 5 bases from J, with 18 bases between. Germline CDR1 is SNHLY and CDR2 is FYNNEI. This clonotype turned up a few times. The antigen is undetermined. TCRdb passed the RACE reads through MiXCR, listing each CDR3 protein once. Here the sample spans around 110,000 distinct CDR3 sequences, roughly an eighth being singletons. The sample consisted of whole blood, taken in connection with sensitization to the hapten diphenylcyclopropenone (DPC). The genes are TRBV2 and TRBJ1-2, with D possibly matching TRBD1 (5 bases). The sequence came from a woman in her fifties or sixties with alopecia areata. Some clones in this sample may be carry-over from other donors' samples. The CDR3 reads CASSEQGHVKDYGYTF. CDR3 nucleotide sequence: TGTGCCAGCAGTGAACAGGGCCATGTTAAAGATTATGGCTACACCTTC.